This T cell receptor beta chain comes out of a study of Ad26.COV2.S vaccination and SARS-CoV-2 variants. Treatment of the sample: around 19 received Ad26.COV2.S at low or high dose, single or two shots; several received placebo; per-sample allocation not given. Sampling occurred on day 63 after the first vaccine or placebo injection. The trim removed 0 bases at V and 0 bases at J, leaving 5 bases unmatched. Germline V gives CDR1 LGHDT, CDR2 YNNKEL (reference sequence). CDR3 length equals 17 residues. Here immunoSEQ multiplex PCR was the method, and the copy in TCRdb shows in-frame clones only, minus some. The table shows about 330,000 clones, with almost 90% occurring only once.

The input for sequencing was peripheral blood, taken in a trial of Ad26.COV2.S vaccine versus placebo. This chain joins TRBV3-1 (or the pseudogene TRBV3-2) and TRBJ1-3; the match to TRBD1 covers 7 bases. The TCR was taken from a person between 18 and 65 years old who received the Ad26.COV2.S COVID-19 vaccine or a placebo. The CDR3 loop reads CASSQDRDSRSGNTIYF. CDR3 DNA: TGTGCCAGCAGCCAAGACCGGGACAGCCGCTCTGGAAACACCATATATTTT.